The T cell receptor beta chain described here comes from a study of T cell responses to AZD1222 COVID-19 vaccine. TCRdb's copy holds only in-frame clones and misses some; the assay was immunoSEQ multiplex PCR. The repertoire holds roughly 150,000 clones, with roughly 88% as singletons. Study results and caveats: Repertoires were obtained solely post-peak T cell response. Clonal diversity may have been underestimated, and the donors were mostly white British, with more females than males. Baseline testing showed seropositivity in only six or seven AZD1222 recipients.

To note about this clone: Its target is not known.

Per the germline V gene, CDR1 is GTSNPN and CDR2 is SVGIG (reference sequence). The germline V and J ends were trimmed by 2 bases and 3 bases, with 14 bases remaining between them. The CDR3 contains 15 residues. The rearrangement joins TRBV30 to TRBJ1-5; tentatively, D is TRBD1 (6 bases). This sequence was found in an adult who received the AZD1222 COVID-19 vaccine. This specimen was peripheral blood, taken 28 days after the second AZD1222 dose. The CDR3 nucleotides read TGTGCCTGGAGTACACAACAGGGAGCCAATCAGCCCCAGCATTTT. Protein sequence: CAWSTQQGANQPQHF.